This is a list of T cell receptor beta chains from one sample in a study of T-cell reconstitution after alpha-beta-depleted transplantation in children. TCRdb re-called the PCR reads with MiXCR, one entry per CDR3 protein. The sample carries about 610,000 distinct CDR3 sequences, more than 9% recorded once. Sequencing was performed on PBMCs from the stem cell graft donor, taken from the stem cell graft. These receptors all come from a human donor who donated a stem cell graft to a child with acute myeloid leukemia. The CDR3 runs from the conserved cysteine through the conserved F or W. D genes are given only for firm matches. Size is stated for part of the rows, as once, few or many counts, or as a class when the clone is expanded.

v_gene	abundance	j_gene	d_gene	len	CDR3aa	CDR3nt
TRBV4-2	few	TRBJ2-7	TRBD2	16	CASSHIASGRGDEQYF	TGTGCCAGCAGCCATATCGCTAGCGGGAGAGGGGACGAGCAGTACTTC
TRBV6-4	few	TRBJ2-3	.	19	CASSDSIPKHEGRTDTQYF	TGTGCCAGCAGTGACTCCATTCCTAAGCACGAGGGGCGCACAGATACGCAGTATTTT
TRBV7-9	.	TRBJ1-2	.	16	CASSLELGGLVHGYTF	TGTGCCAGCAGCTTAGAGTTAGGGGGGCTAGTACATGGCTACACCTTC
TRBV3-1	many	TRBJ2-1	.	12	CASSQVGGEQFF	TGTGCCAGCAGCCAAGTCGGGGGTGAGCAGTTCTTC
TRBV7-8	few	TRBJ1-2	.	13	CASSLEEGGGYTF	TGTGCCAGCAGCTTAGAGGAGGGAGGTGGCTACACCTTC
TRBV6-2/TRBV6-3	.	TRBJ2-7	.	15	CASRNNLVGSYEQYF	TGTGCCAGCAGAAACAATTTGGTCGGCTCCTACGAGCAGTACTTC
TRBV19	.	TRBJ2-1	TRBD2	15	CASSLAARSYNEQFF	TGTGCCAGTAGCCTAGCGGCCAGGTCCTACAATGAGCAGTTCTTC
TRBV21-1	.	TRBJ2-6	.	19	CASSKKGRGLASGANVLTF	TGTGCCAGCAGCAAAAAGGGCAGGGGGCTGGCCTCTGGGGCCAACGTCCTGACTTTC
TRBV20-1	.	TRBJ2-7	TRBD1	14	CSAPRGTLGYEQYF	TGCAGTGCTCCCAGGGGGACACTGGGGTACGAGCAGTACTTC
TRBV2	.	TRBJ2-5	TRBD2	13	CASSAEREGTQYF	TGTGCCAGCAGTGCTGAGCGGGAAGGGACCCAGTACTTC
TRBV7-9	few	TRBJ2-7	TRBD2	15	CASSLGTSGKSQEYF	TGTGCCAGCAGCTTAGGGACTAGCGGGAAGTCGCAGGAGTACTTC
TRBV6-1	few	TRBJ1-1	TRBD1	14	CASSGSRGYTEAFF	TGTGCCAGCAGTGGATCCAGGGGGTACACTGAAGCTTTCTTT
TRBV6-6	many	TRBJ2-1	.	13	CASTRGSYNEQFF	TGTGCCAGCACCCGAGGATCCTACAATGAGCAGTTCTTC
TRBV27	many	TRBJ2-5	TRBD1	19	CASSLPGQGVKMSIETQYF	TGTGCCAGCAGTCTCCCGGGACAGGGCGTAAAGATGTCTATAGAGACCCAGTACTTC
TRBV4-2	few	TRBJ1-1	.	15	CASSRVAALNTEAFF	TGTGCCAGCAGCCGGGTTGCAGCCCTGAACACTGAAGCTTTCTTT
TRBV5-1	.	TRBJ2-1	TRBD2	16	CASSLVTSGSYNEQFF	TGCGCCAGCAGCTTGGTGACTAGCGGGTCCTACAATGAGCAGTTCTTC
TRBV7-9	many	TRBJ2-7	TRBD2	17	CASSFTGTSGGDYEQYF	TGTGCCAGCAGCTTCACCGGGACTAGCGGGGGGGACTACGAGCAGTACTTC
TRBV7-6	many	TRBJ1-4	.	14	CASSLGTPNEKLFF	TGTGCCAGCAGCTTGGGGACCCCTAATGAAAAACTGTTTTTT
TRBV19	.	TRBJ1-5	TRBD1	16	CASSADRGRLGQPQHF	TGTGCCAGTAGTGCCGACAGGGGGCGATTGGGACAGCCCCAGCATTTT
TRBV7-9	many	TRBJ2-5	.	14	CASSLVGAGETQYF	TGTGCCAGCAGCTTAGTCGGGGCGGGGGAGACCCAGTACTTC
TRBV6-6	.	TRBJ1-2	.	12	CARFSRGSGYTF	TGTGCCAGATTCTCCCGGGGTAGTGGCTACACCTTC
TRBV10-3	few	TRBJ1-4	.	13	CAIRDSTNEKLFF	TGTGCCATCAGGGACAGCACCAATGAAAAACTGTTTTTT
TRBV21-1	many	TRBJ2-1	.	14	CASIAKRDTNEQFF	TGTGCCAGCATCGCGAAGCGGGACACCAATGAGCAGTTCTTC
TRBV11-2	.	TRBJ2-4	.	15	CASSFLTSTKNIQYF	TGTGCCAGCAGCTTCCTAACTAGTACCAAAAACATTCAGTACTTC
TRBV18	many	TRBJ2-1	.	12	CASSQSGNEQFF	TGTGCCAGCTCACAAAGCGGTAATGAGCAGTTCTTC
TRBV20-1	.	TRBJ2-1	TRBD1	13	CSARPGQGTEQFF	TGCAGTGCTAGACCAGGACAGGGGACTGAGCAGTTCTTC
TRBV27	few	TRBJ1-6	.	14	CASSPPGSYSPLHF	TGTGCCAGCAGTCCCCCCGGGTCCTATTCACCCCTCCACTTT
TRBV15	.	TRBJ2-4	.	13	CATSSRRENIQYF	TGTGCCACCAGCAGTAGGAGGGAAAACATTCAGTACTTC
TRBV13	.	TRBJ2-1	.	15	CASSLVGALSNEQFF	TGTGCCAGCAGCTTAGTAGGGGCCCTAAGCAATGAGCAGTTCTTC
TRBV20-1	.	TRBJ1-2	.	14	CSAPSPTPNYGYTF	TGCAGTGCCCCATCCCCGACGCCTAACTATGGCTACACCTTC
TRBV5-1	few	TRBJ2-1	.	13	CASSLGSHNEQFF	TGCGCCAGCAGCTTGGGCTCCCACAATGAGCAGTTCTTC
TRBV5-1	.	TRBJ1-1	.	15	CASSLERLGATEAFF	TGCGCCAGCAGCTTGGAGAGGTTAGGGGCCACTGAAGCTTTCTTT
TRBV4-3	.	TRBJ2-3	.	15	CASSQDGKFTDTQYF	TGCGCCAGCAGCCAAGATGGGAAATTCACAGATACGCAGTATTTT
TRBV20-1	.	TRBJ2-7	TRBD1	12	CSAYRGAYEQYF	TGCAGTGCTTACAGGGGGGCCTACGAGCAGTACTTC
TRBV7-2	.	TRBJ1-2	TRBD1	13	CASSPGTGVGYTF	TGTGCCAGCAGCCCCGGGACAGGGGTTGGCTACACCTTC
TRBV9	many	TRBJ1-6	.	13	CASSVIANSPLHF	TGTGCCAGCAGCGTGATAGCAAATTCACCCCTCCACTTT
TRBV21-1	.	TRBJ2-2	.	16	CASSVQQGSNTGELFF	TGTGCCAGCAGCGTCCAACAGGGATCGAACACCGGGGAGCTGTTTTTT
TRBV3-1	.	TRBJ2-7	.	13	CASSQDHRGEQYF	TGTGCCAGCAGCCAAGATCATAGGGGGGAGCAGTACTTC
TRBV2	.	TRBJ1-5	.	12	CASSPGIQPQHF	TGTGCCAGCTCCCCGGGGATTCAGCCCCAGCATTTT
TRBV5-5	.	TRBJ2-4	TRBD1	15	CASTRTGGNKNIQYF	TGTGCCAGCACCCGGACAGGGGGTAACAAAAACATTCAGTACTTC
TRBV20-1	many	TRBJ1-1	TRBD1	14	CSAIETGRSTEAFF	TGCAGTGCTATAGAGACAGGGAGGTCCACTGAAGCTTTCTTT
TRBV4-2	few	TRBJ2-4	.	14	CASSHLERENIQYF	TGTGCCAGCAGCCACCTCGAGAGAGAAAACATTCAGTACTTC
TRBV3-1	many	TRBJ1-5	.	16	CASSQGTGRSNQPQHF	TGTGCCAGCAGCCAAGGTACGGGGAGGAGCAATCAGCCCCAGCATTTT
TRBV14	few	TRBJ1-3	.	15	CASSHQGNPGNTIYF	TGTGCCAGCAGCCACCAGGGGAACCCCGGAAACACCATATATTTT
TRBV6-5	few	TRBJ1-4	.	13	CASSYSHRDKLFF	TGTGCCAGCAGTTACTCGCACAGGGACAAACTGTTTTTT
TRBV25-1	few	TRBJ1-2	.	13	CASSHGGAYGYTF	TGTGCCAGCAGTCACGGGGGTGCCTATGGCTACACCTTC
TRBV7-2	few	TRBJ2-1	.	17	CASSPRGLHLSYNEQFF	TGTGCCAGCAGCCCGAGAGGACTCCATCTTTCCTACAATGAGCAGTTCTTC
TRBV5-1	few	TRBJ2-7	.	13	CASSFGQGREQYF	TGCGCCAGCAGCTTTGGTCAGGGGCGCGAGCAGTACTTC
TRBV6-2/TRBV6-3	few	TRBJ2-1	TRBD2	17	CASSYPASGASYNEQFF	TGTGCCAGCAGTTACCCTGCTAGCGGGGCCTCCTACAATGAGCAGTTCTTC
TRBV13	.	TRBJ1-6	.	15	CASSAGRGYNSPLHF	TGTGCCAGCAGTGCCGGGCGCGGGTATAATTCACCCCTCCACTTT
TRBV20-1	few	TRBJ2-1	.	15	CSAPGSGRALNEQFF	TGCAGTGCTCCTGGGTCTGGGAGAGCTCTGAATGAGCAGTTCTTC